Below, 5 T cell receptor beta chains from the same sample are listed, as sequenced in a study of pediatric ulcerative colitis. Sequencing used immunoSEQ multiplex PCR; TCRdb keeps in-frame clones, though not all of them. The table has 30,000 to 40,000 clones, roughly 77% seen once; the top ten hold approximately 1.1%. During colonoscopy, one to two rectal pinch biopsies were collected. Input material: gut tissue. Receptors were obtained from a boy between 10 and 17 years old with mild ulcerative colitis.

The gene calls are TRBV19 and TRBJ1-1; possible D gene TRBD1, 6 bases. V shed 1 base and J shed 6 bases, with 9 bases lying between them. Per germline, CDR1 LNHDA and CDR2 SQIVND (reference sequence). The CDR3 extends over 13 amino acids. CDR3 loop: CASSIVQGPEAFF. In nucleotides, the CDR3 is TGTGCCAGTAGTATAGTACAGGGCCCTGAAGCTTTCTTT.

V and J are TRBV9 and TRBJ1-2, with D hard to call. The V gene lost 0 bases and the J gene lost 2 bases, with 11 bases spanning the gap. The CDR3 sequence is 15 residues long. CDR1 SGDLS and CDR2 YYNGEE come from the germline V gene. This CDR3 is CASSVGSSKNYGYTF. The DNA for the CDR3 is TGTGCCAGCAGCGTAGGTAGCTCTAAAAACTATGGCTACACCTTC.

The chain is built from TRBV4-1 and TRBJ2-5, with D perhaps TRBD2 (5 bases). Per the germline V gene, CDR1 is MGHRA and CDR2 is YSYEKL. V gave up 1 base and J gave up 1 base, with 7 bases separating them. CDR3 length: 14 residues. The CDR3 is CASSQAGTQETQYF. The CDR3 region has the DNA TGCGCCAGCAGCCAAGCGGGAACCCAAGAGACCCAGTACTTC.

The rearrangement links TRBV5-1 to TRBJ1-2; D may be TRBD1 (5 bases). Trimming took off 0 bases at V and 2 bases at J, with 11 bases between the two ends. Germline CDR1 and CDR2: SGHRS and YFSETQ. The CDR3 extends over 15 amino acids. The CDR3 region is CASSLVGSGNYGYTF. CDR3 sequence (DNA): TGCGCCAGCAGCTTGGTTGGGTCAGGGAACTATGGCTACACCTTC.

V gene TRBV5-6 combines with J gene TRBJ2-7; tentatively, D is TRBD1 (6 bases). This CDR3 contains 16 residues. V gave up 0 bases and J gave up 2 bases, with 15 bases separating them. CDR1 is SGHDT and CDR2 is YYEEEE in the germline V gene. Here the CDR3 reads CASSLAVYRAAYEQYF. In DNA, the CDR3 is TGTGCCAGCAGCTTGGCGGTCTACAGGGCAGCCTACGAGCAGTACTTC. Looking up the rest from reference TRBV5-6 and TRBJ2-7 gives the full variable domain: DAGVTQSPTHLIKTRGQQVTLRCSPKSGHDTVSWYQQALGQGPQFIFQYYEEEERQRGNFPDRFSGHQFPNYSSELNVNALLLGDSALYLCASSLAVYRAAYEQYFGPGTRLTVT.